The present entry profiles one T cell receptor (beta chain) with its context. Its antigen remains unidentified. Germline-derived CDR1 and CDR2 are SGHTA and FQGNSA. This CDR3 spans 17 amino acids. V was pared by 4 bases and J by 4 bases, with 15 bases of the junction left unmatched. This record comes from a study of T cells after yellow fever vaccination. Template-switching 5'RACE yielded the TCR cDNA; a universal primer site and UMIs were added in the process. A single record per CDR3 protein comes from TCRdb applying MiXCR to the 5' RACE reads. Among hundreds of thousands of distinct CDR3 sequences listed, approximately 3.8% were seen once. Study results and caveats: Among primary-vaccination clones, most reappeared after the booster, at roughly 96% for CD4 and under 90% for CD8.

V gene TRBV7-2 combines with J gene TRBJ1-2; 7 nucleotides agree with TRBD1. This receptor was identified in a man between 18 and 35 years old who received the YFV17D yellow fever vaccine. The sequencing used PBMCs, collected on the day of the yellow fever booster vaccination. The CDR3 region is CASSSEQRPGQSYGYTF. The CDR3 DNA reads TGTGCCAGCAGCTCAGAACAACGACCGGGACAGAGCTATGGCTACACCTTC.